Given below is one T cell receptor (beta chain) in context. A read error may be the cause here, since a much bigger clone is one base away. The CDR3 does not end in the conserved phenylalanine or tryptophan, so this is likely a read error. As previously described, bulk TCR libraries were made using listed TCR primers. TCRdb processed the PCR reads anew with MiXCR; each CDR3 protein has one entry. This sample has 300,000 to 350,000 distinct CDR3 sequences, with 20% to 25% found just once. This entry comes from a study of molecular identifiers for immune sequencing clone quantification. V was pared by 3 bases and J by 1 base, with 10 bases between. CDR1 and CDR2 (germline): SGHDN, FVKESK. The CDR3 spans 14 residues. In the sort, naive CD8 T cells were defined as CD8+CD4-CCR7+CD45RA+.

What was sequenced was naive CD8+ T cells from blood, with Jurkat cell RNA spiked in. Subset indicated: FACS-sorted CD8+CD4-CCR7+CD45RA+ naive T cells. The sequence was obtained from a human donor in good health. Some libraries in this study had Jurkat cell RNA spiked in. The chain links TRBV14 to TRBJ2-7; D assignment may be TRBD1 or TRBD2 (5 bases each). CDR3 residues: CASSQGRVSYEQYL. In DNA form, the CDR3 reads TGTGCCAGCAGCCAGGGGCGGGTATCCTACGAGCAGTACCTC.